The clone carrying this TCR beta chain was observed a handful of times. These data originate in a study of T-cell memory formation after mild COVID-19. TCRdb redid the calling of the 5' RACE reads with MiXCR, one entry per CDR3 protein. The sample carries 190,000 or so distinct CDR3 sequences, about 11% recorded once. Germline V gene sequence: CDR1 SGHNT, CDR2 YYREEE (reference sequence). The CDR3 extends over 13 amino acids. V lost 4 bases to trimming and J lost 1 base, with 8 bases between them. The sequence derives from a man aged 18 to 30 who had mild COVID-19 (a few samples of this study predate the infection). Cell type and time point are not known. The chain has TRBV5-4 and TRBJ1-2, with D hard to call. Sequenced: PBMCs or a T cell subset sorted from them (not recorded which). The CDR3 DNA is TGTGCCAGCAGCCTCGTGGATAACTATGGCTACACCTTC. Its protein is CASSLVDNYGYTF.